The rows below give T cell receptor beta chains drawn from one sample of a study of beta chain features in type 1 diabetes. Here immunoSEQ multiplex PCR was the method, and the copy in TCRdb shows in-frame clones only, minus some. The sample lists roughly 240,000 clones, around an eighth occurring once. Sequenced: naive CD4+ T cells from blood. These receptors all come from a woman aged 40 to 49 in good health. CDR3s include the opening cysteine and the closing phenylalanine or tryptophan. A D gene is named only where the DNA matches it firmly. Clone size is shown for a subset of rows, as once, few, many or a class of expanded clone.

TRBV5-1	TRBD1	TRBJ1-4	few	CASRFGTGNEKLFF	TGCGCCAGCAGATTCGGGACAGGGAATGAAAAACTGTTTTTT
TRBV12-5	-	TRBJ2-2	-	CAGRRSGRRTGELFF	TGTGCTGGGAGACGATCGGGGAGACGAACCGGGGAGCTGTTTTTT
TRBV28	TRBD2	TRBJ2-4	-	CASSWALAGGPENIQYF	TGTGCCAGCAGTTGGGCTCTAGCGGGGGGGCCGGAAAACATTCAGTACTTC
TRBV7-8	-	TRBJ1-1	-	CASSLATLTGAFF	TGTGCCAGCAGCTTAGCCACCCTGACTGGAGCTTTCTTT
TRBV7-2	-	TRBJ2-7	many	CASSLARDGEQYF	TGTGCCAGCAGCTTAGCGCGGGATGGCGAGCAGTACTTC
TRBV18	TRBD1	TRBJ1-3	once	CASSPRADRATSGNTIYF	TGTGCCAGCTCACCAAGGGCTGACAGGGCAACCTCTGGAAACACCATATATTTT
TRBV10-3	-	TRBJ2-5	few	CAISELETQYF	TGTGCCATCAGTGAACTCGAGACCCAGTACTTC
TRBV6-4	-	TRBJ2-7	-	CASSASGRSYEQYF	TGTGCCAGCAGCGCTTCAGGGCGCTCCTACGAGCAGTACTTC
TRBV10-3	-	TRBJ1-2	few	CAISESQASNYGYTF	TGTGCCATCAGTGAGTCCCAAGCATCCAACTATGGCTACACCTTC
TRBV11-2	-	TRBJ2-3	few	CASSVRPEGTDTQYF	TGTGCCAGCAGTGTGCGGCCTGAGGGCACAGATACGCAGTATTTT
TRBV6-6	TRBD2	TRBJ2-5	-	CAVGGGGGETQYF	TGTGCCGTTGGCGGGGGCGGGGGGGAGACCCAGTACTTC
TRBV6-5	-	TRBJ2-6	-	CASRWATGANVLTF	TGTGCCAGCAGGTGGGCCACTGGGGCCAACGTCCTGACTTTC
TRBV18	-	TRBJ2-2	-	CASSHSRTFSPNTGELFF	TGTGCCAGCTCGCATTCTAGGACTTTCTCCCCGAACACCGGGGAGCTGTTTTTT
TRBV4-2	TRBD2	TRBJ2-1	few	CASSQRGGRFNEQFF	TGTGCCAGCAGCCAACGGGGGGGACGATTCAATGAGCAGTTCTTC
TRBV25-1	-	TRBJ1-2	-	CASSELEQANYGYTF	TGTGCCAGCAGTGAATTGGAACAGGCAAACTATGGCTACACCTTC
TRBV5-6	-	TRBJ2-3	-	CASSPLARTDTQYF	TGTGCCAGCAGCCCCCTAGCGAGGACAGATACGCAGTATTTT
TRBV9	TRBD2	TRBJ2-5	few	CASSAGGGSETQYF	TGTGCCAGCAGCGCTGGGGGGGGGTCGGAGACCCAGTACTTC
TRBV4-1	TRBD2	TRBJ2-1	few	CASSQEGRGGLVFHNEQFF	TGCGCCAGCAGCCAAGAAGGTCGGGGGGGCCTAGTCTTCCACAATGAGCAGTTCTTC
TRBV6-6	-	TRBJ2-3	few	CASRTQGTSTDTQYF	TGTGCCAGCAGGACACAGGGAACGAGCACAGATACGCAGTATTTT
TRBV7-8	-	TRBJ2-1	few	CASSESISSYNEQFF	TGTGCCAGCAGCGAATCAATTAGCTCCTACAATGAGCAGTTCTTC
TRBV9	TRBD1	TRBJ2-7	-	CASSRTGVSGEQYF	TGTGCCAGCTCTCGGACAGGGGTCTCTGGCGAGCAGTACTTC
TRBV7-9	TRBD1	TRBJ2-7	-	CASSSVNRDRGWYEQYF	TGTGCCAGCAGCTCAGTTAACCGGGACAGGGGTTGGTACGAGCAGTACTTC
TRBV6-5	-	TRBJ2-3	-	CASSYSDIYTDTQYF	TGTGCCAGCAGTTACTCTGACATTTACACAGATACGCAGTATTTT
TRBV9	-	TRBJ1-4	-	CASSRENAGEKLFF	TGTGCCAGCAGCCGAGAGAATGCCGGGGAAAAACTGTTTTTT
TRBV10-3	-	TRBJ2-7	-	CAISESGQAISYEQYF	TGTGCCATCAGTGAGTCGGGGCAGGCAATATCCTACGAGCAGTACTTC
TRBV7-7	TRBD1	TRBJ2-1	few	CASSVGQGSYNEQFF	TGTGCCAGCAGCGTGGGACAGGGTTCCTACAATGAGCAGTTCTTC
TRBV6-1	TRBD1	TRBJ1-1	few	CASSARRDRTTEDFF	TGTGCCAGCAGTGCCCGCCGGGACAGGACCACTGAAGATTTCTTT
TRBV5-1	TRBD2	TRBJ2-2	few	CASRRTSGELQAGELFF	TGCGCCAGCAGGAGGACTAGCGGGGAACTCCAGGCCGGGGAGCTGTTTTTT
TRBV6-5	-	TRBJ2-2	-	CASSYFTNTGELFF	TGTGCCAGCAGTTACTTCACGAACACCGGGGAGCTGTTTTTT
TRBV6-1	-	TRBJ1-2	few	CASSELSGTGYTF	TGTGCCAGCAGTGAATTGTCAGGAACTGGCTACACCTTC
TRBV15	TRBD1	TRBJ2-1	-	CATLYDRGAHNEQFF	TGTGCCACCCTCTATGACAGGGGGGCCCACAATGAGCAGTTCTTC
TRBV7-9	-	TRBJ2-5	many	CASNLRGPGLETQYF	TGTGCCAGCAACCTGCGGGGCCCCGGGCTAGAGACCCAGTACTTC
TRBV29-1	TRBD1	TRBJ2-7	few	CSVGRQGNYEQYF	TGCAGCGTTGGGAGACAGGGTAACTACGAGCAGTACTTC
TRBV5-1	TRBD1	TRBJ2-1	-	CASSIGTGVEQFF	TGCGCCAGCAGCATCGGGACAGGGGTGGAGCAGTTCTTC
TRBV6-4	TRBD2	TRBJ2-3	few	CASSDSLTTSLDTQYF	TGTGCCAGCAGTGACTCCTTGACGACTAGCCTAGATACGCAGTATTTT
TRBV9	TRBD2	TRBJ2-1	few	CASSVLAGVGYNEQFF	TGTGCCAGCAGCGTCTTAGCGGGGGTTGGCTACAATGAGCAGTTCTTC
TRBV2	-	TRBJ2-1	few	CASSLGLQNEQFF	TGTGCCAGCAGTCTGGGACTGCAGAATGAGCAGTTCTTC
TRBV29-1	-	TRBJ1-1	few	CSVLTGGNGAFF	TGCAGCGTTCTCACTGGAGGCAATGGGGCTTTCTTT
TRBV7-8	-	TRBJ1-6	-	CASSLVDSPLHF	TGTGCCAGCAGCTTAGTCGATTCACCCCTCCACTTT
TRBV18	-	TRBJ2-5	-	CASSLVSSRETQYF	TGTGCCAGCTCACTTGTGTCGTCCAGAGAGACCCAGTACTTC
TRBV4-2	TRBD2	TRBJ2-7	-	CASSPEVASGGLYEQYF	TGTGCCAGCAGCCCCGAAGTGGCTAGCGGGGGTCTATACGAGCAGTACTTC
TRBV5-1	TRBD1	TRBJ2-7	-	CASRRTGGAYEQYF	TGCGCCAGCAGAAGGACAGGGGGGGCCTACGAGCAGTACTTC
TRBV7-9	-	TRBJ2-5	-	CASSLRGSVRIETQYF	TGTGCCAGCAGCTTACGCGGTTCCGTCCGGATTGAGACCCAGTACTTC
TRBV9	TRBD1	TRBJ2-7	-	CASSETGTGIGEQYF	TGTGCCAGCAGCGAAACCGGGACAGGGATAGGCGAGCAGTACTTC
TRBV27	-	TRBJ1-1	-	CASSRLSGISSTEAFF	TGTGCCAGCAGCCGACTGTCAGGGATATCGAGCACTGAAGCTTTCTTT